The clone carrying this T cell receptor beta chain was seen many times. The antigen remains unidentified. The data were obtained in a study of T cell repertoires in cytomegalovirus infection. The study, taken as a whole, reports: HLA-C-restricted, CMV-specific TCR beta clonotypes were dominant ex vivo.

TCRdb itself ran the reads through MiXCR, one entry per CDR3 protein. The table shows hundreds of thousands of distinct CDR3 sequences, with about 40% occurring only once. The CDR3 runs 14 residues. Trimming shortened V by 3 bases and J by 5 bases, and 11 bases separated the two germline ends. The germline V gene encodes CDR1 SGHVS and CDR2 FQNEAQ. This TCR was recovered from a human donor in good health (CMV status not recorded). Some clones in this sample may be carry-over from other donors' samples. Sequenced input: PBMCs. The chain links TRBV7-8 to TRBJ1-5; D is possibly TRBD1 (5 bases). The CDR3 here is CASSLGGVDQPQHF. As DNA, the CDR3 is TGTGCCAGCAGCTTGGGGGGAGTGGATCAGCCCCAGCATTTT.